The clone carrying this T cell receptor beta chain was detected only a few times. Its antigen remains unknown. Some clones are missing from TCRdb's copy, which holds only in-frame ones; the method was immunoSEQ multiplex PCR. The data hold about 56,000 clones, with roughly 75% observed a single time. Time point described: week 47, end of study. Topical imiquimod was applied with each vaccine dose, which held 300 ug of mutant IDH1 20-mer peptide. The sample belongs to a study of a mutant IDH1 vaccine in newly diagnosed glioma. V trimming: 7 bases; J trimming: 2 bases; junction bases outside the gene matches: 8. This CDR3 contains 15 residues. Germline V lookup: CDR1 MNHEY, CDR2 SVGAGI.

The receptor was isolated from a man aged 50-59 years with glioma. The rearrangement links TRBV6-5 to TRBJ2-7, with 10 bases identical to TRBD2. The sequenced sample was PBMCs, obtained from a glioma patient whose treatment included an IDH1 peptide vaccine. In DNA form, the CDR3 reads TGTGCCAGCAACCCTCGGACTAGCGGAGCCTACGAGCAGTACTTC. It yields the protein CASNPRTSGAYEQYF.